This T cell receptor (beta chain) was sequenced for a study of blood T cell repertoires in COVID-19. Study information: Some COVID-19 samples were acute and others convalescent; all came from the United States, Italy and Spain. T cells, B-cell-depleted T cells, or PBMCs provided the cDNA or gDNA that served as material.

Per the study methods: Estimated nucleated cell counts came from reference gene primer amplification. Generated by immunoSEQ multiplex PCR, the TCRdb table keeps only in-frame clones and is missing some. V and J calls and clone size are those listed in that table; D and trimming were worked out from the DNA. The data contain 95,000 to 110,000 clones, over 75% of them singletons. The germline gives CDR1 SGHRS, CDR2 YFSETQ. V dropped 0 bases and J dropped 4; count of bases not matched to a gene: 10. CDR3 size: 17 residues. This receptor was identified in a human donor in a cohort sampled during active COVID-19. Material: peripheral blood. The chain has TRBV5-1 and TRBJ2-3; 8 bases map to TRBD1. CDR3 in DNA: TGCGCCAGCAGCTTGGTCCCGACAGGGGATGTGGCAGATACGCAGTATTTT. Its protein product is CASSLVPTGDVADTQYF.